The clone carrying this TCR beta chain appeared a single time. Antigen specificity is unknown. The CDR3 extends over 16 amino acids. Germline CDR1 reads SGHDN; CDR2 reads FVKESK. Unmatched junction bases numbered 10, after V lost 2 bases and J lost 3 bases. This entry comes from a study of CD8+CD57+ T cells in acquired aplastic anemia. On the study more broadly: Sorted CD4+ plus CD8+ cells gave DNA averaging 3.2 ug. Healthy CD8+ samples averaged approximately 11 million reads. Study-level points and caveats: The study identified under 30 CD8+ CDR3 sequences shared by patients and controls. Researchers reported that CD8+ Simpson's diversity was not significantly different in patients versus controls.

Genomic DNA templated the TCR beta VDJ and CDR3 profiling. TCRdb processed the reads anew with MiXCR; each CDR3 protein has one entry. The sample yields 150,000 to 200,000 distinct CDR3 sequences, roughly 63% seen once. The sequenced sample consisted of sorted CD4+, CD8+, or CD8+CD57+ T cells (not recorded which) from PBMCs. The TCR comes from a human donor in good health. The V call is TRBV14, the J call TRBJ2-7; TRBD1 agrees at 7 bases. In DNA form, the CDR3 reads TGTGCCAGCAGCCAACTCGACAGGGCAGGAAACTACGAGCAGTACTTC. It encodes CASSQLDRAGNYEQYF.